This T cell receptor beta chain was sequenced during a study of blood T cells in healthy people across ages. The V and J ends lost 1 base and 1 base respectively, with 11 bases between them. The germline CDR1 and CDR2 sequences are SQVTM and ANQGSEA. CDR3 length: 14 residues. Next came a second PCR, run for roughly 6 to 11 cycles, which used a sample-barcoded 5' primer along with a J-beta primer mix. All samples yielded 2.5 million or more CDR3-containing paired-end reads. Each CDR3 protein gets one entry after TCRdb re-called the 5' RACE reads with MiXCR. The sample consists of just over 800,000 distinct CDR3 sequences, approximately 59% of them appearing once.

Material for sequencing was blood. The chain couples TRBV29-1 to TRBJ2-7; D unresolved. The TCR originated in a man aged 25 to 40 in good health. CDR3 bases: TGCAGCGTTGAAGCCCCCGGATCTTCCTACGAGCAGTACTTC. Its protein product is CSVEAPGSSYEQYF.